The next 17 T cell receptor beta chains were all read from a single sample in a study of Tregs in tolerant kidney transplant recipients. Data came from immunoSEQ multiplex PCR; TCRdb stores just in-frame clones and leaves some out. Found here are under 300,000 clones, about 86% of them singletons; the top ten hold over 0.5%. Material for sequencing was CD4+ T cells from blood. These receptors all stem from a human donor in good health.

This clone turned up a few times. The V call is TRBV5-4, the J call TRBJ1-1, with 11 nucleotides matching TRBD1. Trimming at V came to 3 bases and at J to 1 base, leaving 2 bases not matched to a gene. Germline V lookup: CDR1 SGHNT, CDR2 YYREEE (reference sequence). The CDR3 totals 15 residues. In DNA form, the CDR3 reads TGTGCCAGCAGCTGGGGGACAGGGGGGAACACTGAAGCTTTCTTT. It encodes CASSWGTGGNTEAFF.

This sequence joins TRBV7-3 and TRBJ2-2, with D uncertain. With 2 bases removed from V and 3 bases from J, the gap between germline ends came to 4 bases. The germline V gene encodes CDR1 SGHTA and CDR2 FQGTGA. CDR3 length: 13 residues. In DNA, the CDR3 is TGTGCCAGCAGCTTAGCGTACACCGGGGAGCTGTTTTTT. It encodes CASSLAYTGELFF.

V gene TRBV6-5 combines with J gene TRBJ2-3; a weak D match, TRBD2 (6 bases). Germline CDR1 is MNHEY and CDR2 is SVGAGI. This CDR3 is built from 15 residues. Trimming took 2 bases from V and 5 from J, leaving 14 bases between them. The CDR3 nucleotides are TGTGCCAGCAGTTACGGTACGGGAGCGGGAGATACGCAGTATTTT. It is translated as CASSYGTGAGDTQYF.

The rearrangement links TRBV30 to TRBJ2-3, with a weak D call TRBD2 (5 bases). Trimming pared 0 bases from V and 3 bases from J, leaving 10 bases between. Germline-derived CDR1 and CDR2 are GTSNPN and SVGIG (reference sequence). The CDR3 is 14 amino acids. This CDR3 reads CAWSVRGRTDTQYF. The CDR3 region has the DNA TGTGCCTGGAGTGTACGGGGAAGGACAGATACGCAGTATTTT. Variable domain in full (rest from reference TRBV30 and TRBJ2-3): SQTIHQWPATLVQPVGSPLSLECTVEGTSNPNLYWYRQAAGRGLQLLFYSVGIGQISSEVPQNLSASRPQDRQFILSSKKLLLSDSGFYLCAWSVRGRTDTQYFGPGTRLTVL.

This rearrangement joins TRBV18 to TRBJ2-7; 8 nucleotides line up with TRBD2. The germline V gene encodes CDR1 KGHSH and CDR2 LQKENI. Germline trimming cut 3 bases from V and 3 bases from J; bases unmatched to any gene: 7. The CDR3 runs 15 residues. The CDR3, as DNA: TGTGCCAGCTCACCCGGGGGGGCCGGCGTCTACGAGCAGTACTTC. Amino acids: CASSPGGAGVYEQYF.

The V and J genes are TRBV6-1 and TRBJ2-5; TRBD1 might be the D (5 bases). CDR3 length: 16 amino acids. V lost 1 base and J 5 bases, leaving 17 bases between the germline ends. CDR1 MNHNS and CDR2 SASEGT come from the germline V gene. The CDR3 DNA sequence: TGTGCCAGCAGTGAAGAGAGGTTTAGGGGAAGGGAGACCCAGTACTTC. This translates into CASSEERFRGRETQYF.

The chain recombines TRBV7-9 with TRBJ1-1; D gene unclear. Germline V gene data show CDR1 as SEHNR and CDR2 as FQNEAQ (reference sequence). The CDR3 is made up of 14 amino acids. V dropped 4 bases and J dropped 3 bases, with 12 bases sitting between them. The CDR3 sequence: CASSSLKRDTEAFF. The DNA for the CDR3 is TGTGCCAGCAGCTCCCTAAAGAGGGACACTGAAGCTTTCTTT. The variable domain in full, completed from reference TRBV7-9 and TRBJ1-1, reads DTGVSQNPRHKITKRGQNVTFRCDPISEHNRLYWYRQTLGQGPEFLTYFQNEAQLEKSRLLSDRFSAERPKGSFSTLEIQRTEQGDSAMYLCASSSLKRDTEAFFGQGTRLTVV.

The genes are TRBV5-4 and TRBJ1-4, with a tentative D call TRBD1 (5 bases). CDR3 length equals 14 residues. Trimming cost V 0 bases and J 5 bases, with 8 bases left between them. CDR1 SGHNT and CDR2 YYREEE come from the germline V gene (reference sequence). CDR3 coding DNA: TGTGCCAGCAGCTTGGCCAGGGTCAATGAAAAACTGTTTTTT. It yields the protein CASSLARVNEKLFF. Looking up the rest from reference TRBV5-4 and TRBJ1-4 gives the full variable domain: ETGVTQSPTHLIKTRGQQVTLRCSSQSGHNTVSWYQQALGQGPQFIFQYYREEENGRGNFPPRFSGLQFPNYSSELNVNALELDDSALYLCASSLARVNEKLFFGSGTQLSVL.

This clone was counted a few times. This rearrangement joins TRBV9 to TRBJ1-6, with 8 bases lining up with TRBD1. The CDR3 extends over 16 amino acids. V shed 0 bases, J shed 9 bases, and the junction held 8 bases outside the gene matches. Per germline, CDR1 SGDLS and CDR2 YYNGEE. The CDR3: CASSVASGRGLSPLHF. As DNA, the CDR3 is TGTGCCAGCAGCGTAGCTAGCGGCAGGGGGCTTTCACCCCTCCACTTT.

The J gene is TRBJ2-3, the V gene TRBV27; a possible D gene is TRBD2 (6 bases). In germline, CDR1 is MNHEY, CDR2 SMNVEV (reference sequence). The CDR3 contains 14 residues. The germline V and J ends were trimmed by 7 bases and 6 bases, with 17 bases remaining between them. The CDR3 loop reads CASTPAGKGDTQYF. The DNA of the CDR3 is TGTGCCAGCACCCCGGCGGGGAAAGGTGATACGCAGTATTTT.

The V and J genes are TRBV27 and TRBJ1-4, with D possibly matching TRBD1 (5 bases). Germline CDR1 is MNHEY and CDR2 is SMNVEV (reference sequence). V was cut by 2 bases and J by 3 bases, with 10 bases left in between. There are 15 residues in the CDR3. The CDR3 sequence: CASSLQGTANEKLFF. The CDR3 DNA reads as TGTGCCAGCAGTTTACAGGGTACGGCTAATGAAAAACTGTTTTTT.

The genes are TRBV19 and TRBJ1-2, with 8 bases lining up with TRBD1. Losses at the gene ends were 5 bases for V and 3 bases for J; bases not matched to a gene: 8. CDR1 is LNHDA, CDR2 SQIVND, per germline (reference sequence). The CDR3 runs 15 residues. The CDR3 sequence: CASSQLTGGHYGYTF. CDR3 in DNA: TGTGCCAGTAGTCAACTAACAGGGGGACACTATGGCTACACCTTC.

The chain recombines TRBV6-5 with TRBJ1-5; possibly TRBD1 for D (6 bases). Germline CDR1 and CDR2: MNHEY and SVGAGI. V was clipped by 6 bases and J by 2 bases, with 14 bases between them. The CDR3 is 15 amino acids. For the CDR3, the DNA is TGTGCCAGCAGCACAACAGGGTTTGGCAATCAGCCCCAGCATTTT. Amino acid sequence: CASSTTGFGNQPQHF.

V usage is TRBV18 and J usage is TRBJ2-3, with 11 bases aligning to TRBD2. CDR1 and CDR2 from the germline V gene are KGHSH and LQKENI. The length of the CDR3 is 15 residues. J gave up 4 bases and V 6 bases, and 6 bases lay outside the gene matches. The CDR3 spells CASSLAGGGADTQYF. The CDR3 nucleotides read TGTGCCAGCTCCCTAGCGGGAGGCGGCGCAGATACGCAGTATTTT.

With regard to this clone: The same CDR3 also results from other DNA sequences found in this sample. This chain connects TRBV18 to TRBJ1-3, with TRBD1 matching 9 bases. The CDR3 has 15 residues. Germline CDR1 is KGHSH and CDR2 is LQKENI. The J segment lost 2 bases and the V segment lost 3 bases, leaving 2 bases of the junction unmatched. CDR3 DNA: TGTGCCAGCTCACCGGGACAGGGCCCTGGAAACACCATATATTTT. Translating it yields CASSPGQGPGNTIYF. Combining the CDR3 with reference TRBV18 and TRBJ1-3 gives the whole variable domain NAGVMQNPRHLVRRRGQEARLRCSPMKGHSHVYWYRQLPEEGLKFMVYLQKENIIDESGMPKERFSAEFPKEGPSILRIQQVVRGDSAAYFCASSPGQGPGNTIYFGEGSWLTVV.

The rearrangement uses TRBV5-4 and TRBJ2-7; TRBD2 aligns across 14 bases. Trimming took 5 bases from V and 2 from J; bases not matched to a gene: 6. The CDR3 length is 16 residues. Germline V gives CDR1 SGHNT, CDR2 YYREEE (reference sequence). CDR3 protein: CASSSMTSGRAYEQYF. Here the CDR3 DNA reads TGTGCCAGCAGTTCTATGACTAGCGGGAGGGCCTACGAGCAGTACTTC.

V gene TRBV25-1 combines with J gene TRBJ2-6; a possible D gene is TRBD1 (5 bases). Germline-derived CDR1 and CDR2 are MGHDK and SYGVNS. This CDR3 comprises 18 residues. V lost 4 bases, J lost 0 bases, and 16 bases lay in between. The DNA for the CDR3 is TGTGCCAGCAGTGCCGCAGGGCCCACGAGCTCTGGGGCCAACGTCCTGACTTTC. Amino acid sequence: CASSAAGPTSSGANVLTF.